Shown below are 10 T cell receptor beta chains from a single sample sequenced in a study of identical twins. MiXCR was run by TCRdb on the 5' RACE reads, yielding one entry per CDR3 protein. The sample has around 250,000 distinct CDR3 sequences, roughly 7% seen once; the top ten hold 3.5% to 4%. The same sample was also used in a study of yellow fever vaccine responses in identical twins.

The sample was memory (CD45RO+) T cells sorted from blood. These receptors originate from a young woman in good health.

This clonotype has at least ten counts. The chain joins TRBV5-1 to TRBJ1-1; TRBD1 aligns across 7 bases. Per germline, CDR1 SGHRS and CDR2 YFSETQ. V shed 4 bases, J shed 5 bases, and the junction held 8 bases outside the gene matches. The CDR3 totals 14 residues. The CDR3, as DNA: TGCGCCAGCAGCCCCGGACAGGCGGGGACTGAAGCTTTCTTT. Its protein is CASSPGQAGTEAFF.

V and J are TRBV7-9 and TRBJ2-7, with a weak D call TRBD2 (5 bases). CDR3 length: 12 residues. The germline gives CDR1 SEHNR, CDR2 FQNEAQ (reference sequence). V was trimmed by 5 bases and J by 9 bases, leaving 14 bases between them. Here the CDR3 DNA reads TGTGCCAGCAGCCTCGGGAACTCCGGGCAGTACGTC. It yields the protein CASSLGNSGQYV.

The chain employs TRBV20-1 and TRBJ1-1; D remains ambiguous. The CDR3 contains 11 residues. Looked up from germline, CDR1 is DFQATT and CDR2 is SNEGSKA (reference sequence). V was trimmed by 5 bases and J by 0 bases, leaving 4 bases between them. The CDR3 is CSAEVNTEAFF. In DNA, the CDR3 is TGCAGTGCTGAAGTGAACACTGAAGCTTTCTTT.

V and J are TRBV25-1 and TRBJ2-5; 8 bases align to TRBD2. CDR1 and CDR2 (germline): MGHDK, SYGVNS. The V gene end was trimmed by 2 bases and the J gene end by 5 bases; junction bases not matched to a gene: 4. The CDR3 is 14 residues long. The CDR3: CASSEPGLGETQYF. The CDR3 DNA sequence: TGTGCCAGCAGTGAACCGGGACTAGGGGAGACCCAGTACTTC.

This clonotype has more than one count but fewer than ten. CDR3 residues: CASSDGTFNQPQHF. The CDR3 region has the DNA TGTGCCAGCAGTGACGGCACCTTCAATCAGCCCCAGCATTTT. The chain couples TRBV6-1 to TRBJ1-5, with no clear D. Germline values: CDR1 MNHNS, CDR2 SASEGT. The CDR3 is made up of 14 amino acids. The V end was cut by 3 bases, the J end by 3 bases, with 9 bases between.

The table lists this clonotype with a few counts. This chain connects TRBV7-9 to TRBJ1-1; weak D call: TRBD1 (6 bases). Germline V gene sequence: CDR1 SEHNR, CDR2 FQNEAQ (reference sequence). The V gene lost 3 bases and the J gene lost 4 bases, with 9 bases spanning the gap. The CDR3 is 13 amino acids. The CDR3 reads CASSFKGGTEAFF. In DNA, the CDR3 is TGTGCCAGCAGCTTTAAAGGGGGCACTGAAGCTTTCTTT.

The chain joins TRBV18 to TRBJ2-7; 9 bases match TRBD1. In germline, CDR1 is KGHSH, CDR2 LQKENI. The ends lost 5 bases at V and 7 bases at J; junction bases unmatched: 6. The CDR3 length is 13 residues. In DNA, the CDR3 is TGTGCCAGCTCATCACAGGGGGCCGGGGAGCAGTACTTC. Its protein is CASSSQGAGEQYF.

In its sample, this clonotype was seen a few times. The chain links TRBV5-1 to TRBJ2-5; D tentatively reads TRBD1 or TRBD2 (5 bases each). The CDR3 has 15 residues. Trimming removed 4 bases from V and 2 bases from J, with 15 bases in between. CDR1 SGHRS and CDR2 YFSETQ come from the germline V gene. DNA of the CDR3: TGCGCCAGCAGCCCCTTCGTGGGGGTACAAGAGACCCAGTACTTC. Amino acids: CASSPFVGVQETQYF.

Ten or more counts support this clonotype. The rearrangement joins TRBV3-1 to TRBJ1-2; D not certain. Germline assignment: CDR1 LGHDT and CDR2 YNNKEL (reference sequence). The CDR3 consists of 14 residues. Trimming left V 3 bases short and J 2 bases short, with 10 bases between. In DNA form, the CDR3 reads TGTGCCAGCAGCCAGTTTGTTCAGAACTATGGCTACACCTTC. It yields the protein CASSQFVQNYGYTF.

This clonotype was observed a handful of times. The chain combines TRBV5-1 with TRBJ1-1, with TRBD1 as a possible D gene (5 bases). V lost 0 bases and J 1 base, leaving 7 bases between the germline ends. Germline CDR1 SGHRS, CDR2 YFSETQ. CDR3 size: 14 residues. The CDR3 protein is CASSLADKNTEAFF. CDR3 in DNA: TGCGCCAGCAGCTTGGCGGACAAGAACACTGAAGCTTTCTTT.